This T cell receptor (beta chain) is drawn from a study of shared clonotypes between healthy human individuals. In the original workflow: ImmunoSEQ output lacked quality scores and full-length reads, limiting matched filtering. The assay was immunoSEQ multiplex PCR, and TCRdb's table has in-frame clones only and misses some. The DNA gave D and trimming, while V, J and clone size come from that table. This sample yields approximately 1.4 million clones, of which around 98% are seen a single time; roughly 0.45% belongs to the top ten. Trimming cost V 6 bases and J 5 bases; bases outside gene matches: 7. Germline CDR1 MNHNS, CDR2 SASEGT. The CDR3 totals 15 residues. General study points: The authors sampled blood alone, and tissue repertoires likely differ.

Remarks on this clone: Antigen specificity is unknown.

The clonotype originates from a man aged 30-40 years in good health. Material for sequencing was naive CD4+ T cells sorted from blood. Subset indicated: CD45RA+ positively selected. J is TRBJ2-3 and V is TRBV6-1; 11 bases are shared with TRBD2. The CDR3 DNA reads TGTGCCAGCAGCCCCGGGACTAGCGGTGGAGATACGCAGTATTTT. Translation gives CASSPGTSGGDTQYF.